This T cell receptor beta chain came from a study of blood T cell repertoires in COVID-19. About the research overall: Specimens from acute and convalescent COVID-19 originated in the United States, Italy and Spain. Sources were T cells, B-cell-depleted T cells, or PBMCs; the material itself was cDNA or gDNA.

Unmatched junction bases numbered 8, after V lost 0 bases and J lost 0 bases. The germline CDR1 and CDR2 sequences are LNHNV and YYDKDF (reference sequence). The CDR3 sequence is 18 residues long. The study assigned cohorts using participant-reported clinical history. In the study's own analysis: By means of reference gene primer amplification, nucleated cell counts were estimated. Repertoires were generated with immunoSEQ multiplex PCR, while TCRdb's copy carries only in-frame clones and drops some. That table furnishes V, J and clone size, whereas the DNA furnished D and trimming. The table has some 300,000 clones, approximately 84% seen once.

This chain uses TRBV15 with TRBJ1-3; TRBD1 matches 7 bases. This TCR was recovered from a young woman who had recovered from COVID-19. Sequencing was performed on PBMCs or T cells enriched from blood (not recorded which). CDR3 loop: CATSREVLGQSSGNTIYF. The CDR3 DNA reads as TGTGCCACCAGCAGAGAAGTTCTGGGACAGAGCTCTGGAAACACCATATATTTT.